This T cell receptor (beta chain) derives from a study of blood T cells in healthy people across ages. Points from the study as a whole: Compared with aged donors, long-lived donors showed fewer expanded clones, suggesting selection.

With a J-beta primer mix and a sample-barcoded 5' primer, a second PCR ran 7 to 11 cycles. TCRdb reanalysed the 5' RACE reads using MiXCR and keeps one entry per CDR3 protein. The sample yields almost 1 million distinct CDR3 sequences, around 54% seen once. Germline V gives CDR1 SGHRS, CDR2 YFSETQ. The V and J ends lost 4 bases and 3 bases respectively, with 10 bases between them. This CDR3 has 13 amino acids. This clonotype was detected only once. Antigen specificity is unknown. The sample consisted of blood. The chain couples TRBV5-1 to TRBJ1-1; D is uncertain. This TCR was sampled from a woman aged 60-70 years in good health. The CDR3 here is CASSRSRDTEAFF. CDR3 DNA sequence: TGCGCCAGCAGCAGGAGCCGGGACACTGAAGCTTTCTTT.